This TCR beta chain was sequenced in a study of post-analysis software for immune sequencing data. Unique molecular identifiers were built into the TCR beta cDNA libraries. T cells numbering about 0.95 to 10 million gave rise to 400,000 to 550,000 cDNA molecules. TCRdb independently ran MiXCR on the PCR reads; one entry per CDR3 protein. The profile shows approximately 770,000 distinct CDR3 sequences, 35% to 55% of them singletons. This clonotype was counted between two and nine times. The antigen is undetermined. CDR1 and CDR2 from the germline V gene are MNHEY and SVGEGT. This CDR3 has 12 amino acids. Study-level findings and limits: With TRBV5-6, TRBV5-1 and TRBV20-1 included, roughly five TRBV segments were more frequent in patients than in controls. When compared against controls, multiple sclerosis patients showed significantly lower normalized Chao1 diversity.

The gene calls are TRBV6-2 or TRBV6-3 and TRBJ2-5; D is perhaps TRBD2 (5 bases). The end of the DNA fits TRBJ2-7 better, so the J call may be wrong. Sequenced input: blood. The TCR comes from a girl aged 10 to 17 with multiple sclerosis. The CDR3 DNA sequence: TGTGCCAGCGGACTCGTCACTTACGAGCAGTACTTC. Amino acids: CASGLVTYEQYF.